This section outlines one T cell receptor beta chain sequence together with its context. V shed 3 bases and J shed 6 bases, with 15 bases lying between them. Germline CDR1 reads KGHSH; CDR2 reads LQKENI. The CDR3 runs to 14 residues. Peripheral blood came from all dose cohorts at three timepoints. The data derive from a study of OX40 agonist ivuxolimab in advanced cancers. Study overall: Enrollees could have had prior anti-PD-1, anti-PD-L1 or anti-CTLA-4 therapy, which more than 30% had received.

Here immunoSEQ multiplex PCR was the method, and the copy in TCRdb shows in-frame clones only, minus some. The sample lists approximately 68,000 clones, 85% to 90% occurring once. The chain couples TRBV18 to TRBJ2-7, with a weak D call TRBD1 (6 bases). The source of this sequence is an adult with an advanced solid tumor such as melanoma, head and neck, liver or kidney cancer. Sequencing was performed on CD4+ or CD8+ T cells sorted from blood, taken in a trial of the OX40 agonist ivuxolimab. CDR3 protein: CASSPLDRQREQYF. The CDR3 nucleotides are TGTGCCAGCTCACCCTTGGACAGACAACGCGAGCAGTACTTC.